The entry below describes one T cell receptor beta chain. The antigen is unknown. In the same sample, other DNA sequences code for this CDR3. Deletions cut 4 bases from V and 5 bases from J, with 9 bases between. Per the germline V gene, CDR1 is KGHSH and CDR2 is LQKENI. The CDR3 length is 13 residues. This entry belongs to a study of T cell responses to AZD1222 COVID-19 vaccine. General observations from the study: Among spike-specific TCRs, nearly half reportedly target unmutated variant regions. Only a handful of AZD1222 recipients, six or seven in all, had baseline seropositivity. Vaccine-related CD4 TCRs covered spike, predominating at 160-218 and 743-854. Two AZD1222 administrations were followed by greater Spike-specific TCR breadth and depth.

Generated by immunoSEQ multiplex PCR, the TCRdb table keeps only in-frame clones and is missing some. The table records some 180,000 clones, over 80% of them present only once. This chain connects TRBV18 to TRBJ1-5; a weak D match, TRBD1 (5 bases). Sequencing was performed on peripheral blood, taken on day 0 of AZD1222 vaccination. The receptor's source is an adult in good health. This CDR3 is CASSRGRDQPQHF. The CDR3 DNA sequence: TGTGCCAGCTCACGGGGGAGGGATCAGCCCCAGCATTTT.